Reported below is one T cell receptor beta chain. This CDR3 is 11 amino acids long. Germline trimming cut 8 bases from V and 6 bases from J; bases unmatched to any gene: 2. Germline CDR1 and CDR2: MNHNS and SASEGT. The data originate from a study of Graves' ophthalmopathy and Graves' hyperthyroidism. Across the study: Peripheral blood sampling preceded any treatment and occurred at initial diagnosis.

Amplifying from RNA transcripts, the study obtained TCR beta CDR3 regions. HTBI primers served in a first-round RT-PCR, which a second-round multiplex PCR followed. TCRdb re-called the multiplex PCR reads with MiXCR, one entry per CDR3 protein. This table holds 350,000 to 400,000 distinct CDR3 sequences, around 17% found once. J is TRBJ2-7 and V is TRBV6-1; 9 bases are a match to TRBD1. Source material: peripheral blood. The sequence was obtained from a woman between 18 and 29 years old with Graves' ophthalmopathy. Here the CDR3 reads CASWGQGEQYF. CDR3 nucleotide sequence: TGTGCCAGCTGGGGACAGGGCGAGCAGTACTTC.